This T cell receptor beta chain appears in the sequencing data of a study of T cell responses to AZD1222 COVID-19 vaccine. CDR1 and CDR2 from the germline V gene are SQVTM and ANQGSEA. Trimming cost V 5 bases and J 2 bases, with 12 bases left between them. The CDR3 has 14 residues. Comments on this clone: Antigen unknown.

TCRdb keeps only in-frame clones here, not all; method: immunoSEQ multiplex PCR. The sample gives roughly 120,000 clones, around 92% of which show up once; 7.9% is in the top ten. Pooled samples include second doses given at about 4 or 12 weeks. Study-wide points: A rise in Spike-specific TCR breadth and depth followed two AZD1222 doses. Repertoires were collected only later (after the peak T cell response had occurred).

This rearrangement joins TRBV29-1 to TRBJ1-4; D is unclear. The sample was peripheral blood, taken 28 days after the second AZD1222 dose. This TCR came from an adult who received the AZD1222 COVID-19 vaccine. Here the CDR3 reads CSVYLDGTNEKLFF. The CDR3 bases are TGCAGCGTTTACCTTGACGGCACTAATGAAAAACTGTTTTTT.